Following are 28 T cell receptor beta chains from one sample sequenced in a study of blood T cell repertoires in COVID-19. Repertoires were generated with immunoSEQ multiplex PCR, while TCRdb's copy carries only in-frame clones and drops some. Of roughly 200,000 clones listed, roughly 84% are singletons. The sample consisted of PBMCs or T cells enriched from blood (not recorded which). All receptors derive from a man under 40 in a cohort exposed to, infected with or recovered from COVID-19 (not recorded which).

V is TRBV3-1 (or the pseudogene TRBV3-2) and J is TRBJ1-1; D perhaps matches TRBD1 (6 bases). Germline V CDR1 and CDR2: LGHDT, YNNKEL (reference sequence). The CDR3 is 19 amino acids. V was trimmed by 1 base and J by 0 bases, leaving 21 bases between them. The CDR3 loop is CASSQVPFPGARVNTEAFF. The CDR3 region has the DNA TGTGCCAGCAGCCAAGTCCCGTTCCCAGGGGCGAGGGTGAACACTGAAGCTTTCTTT.

The genes are TRBV20-1 and TRBJ1-1; D gene ambiguous. CDR1 is DFQATT and CDR2 is SNEGSKA in the germline V gene (reference sequence). The CDR3 length is 11 residues. V dropped 6 bases and J dropped 3 bases, with 8 bases sitting between them. The chain's CDR3 is CSALTHTEAFF. The CDR3 nucleotides are TGCAGTGCCCTGACTCACACTGAAGCTTTCTTT.

V gene TRBV7-9 combines with J gene TRBJ2-2; D perhaps matches TRBD1 (6 bases). The germline V and J ends were trimmed by 4 bases and 2 bases, with 20 bases remaining between them. The CDR3 contains 18 residues. Germline V gene sequence: CDR1 SEHNR, CDR2 FQNEAQ (reference sequence). CDR3 coding DNA: TGTGCCAGCAGCTCCCTGACAGGCCAAAACACTAACACCGGGGAGCTGTTTTTT. Translating it yields CASSSLTGQNTNTGELFF. Drawing the rest from reference TRBV7-9 and TRBJ2-2, the complete variable domain is DTGVSQNPRHKITKRGQNVTFRCDPISEHNRLYWYRQTLGQGPEFLTYFQNEAQLEKSRLLSDRFSAERPKGSFSTLEIQRTEQGDSAMYLCASSSLTGQNTNTGELFFGEGSRLTVL.

This rearrangement joins TRBV4-1 to TRBJ1-1, with D tentatively TRBD1 (5 bases). CDR3 size: 16 residues. Germline V gene sequence: CDR1 MGHRA, CDR2 YSYEKL. V was trimmed by 1 base and J by 1 base, leaving 13 bases between them. The CDR3 bases are TGCGCCAGCAGCCAAGTAGCAAGGGGCCCGAACACTGAAGCTTTCTTT. Protein: CASSQVARGPNTEAFF.

The rearrangement uses TRBV6-5 and TRBJ2-3; D gene unclear. CDR1 MNHEY and CDR2 SVGAGI come from the germline V gene. Trimming pared 6 bases from V and 0 bases from J, leaving 7 bases between. The CDR3 covers 13 residues. The CDR3 here is CASSGSSTDTQYF. CDR3 DNA: TGTGCCAGCAGCGGTTCTAGCACAGATACGCAGTATTTT.

The chain links TRBV27 to TRBJ1-1; TRBD1 agrees at 7 bases. Trimming removed 6 bases from V and 0 bases from J; junction bases left unmatched: 4. The CDR3 is made up of 14 amino acids. Germline loops: CDR1 MNHEY, CDR2 SMNVEV (reference sequence). The CDR3 region is CASRPTGMNTEAFF. CDR3 bases: TGTGCCAGCAGGCCGACAGGGATGAACACTGAAGCTTTCTTT.

This chain uses TRBV7-3 with TRBJ2-3, with D perhaps TRBD2 (6 bases). Germline V gene sequence: CDR1 SGHTA, CDR2 FQGTGA. The CDR3 is made up of 17 amino acids. The V end was cut by 5 bases, the J end by 3 bases, with 21 bases between. CDR3 sequence reads: CASSLGGRTRGTDTQYF. The CDR3, as DNA: TGTGCCAGCAGCCTGGGGGGAAGGACACGGGGGACAGATACGCAGTATTTT.

The chain links TRBV2 to TRBJ1-2; 12 nucleotides align to TRBD1. V was pared by 11 bases and J by 7 bases, with 8 bases of the junction left unmatched. CDR3 length: 13 amino acids. Looked up from germline, CDR1 is SNHLY and CDR2 is FYNNEI. CDR3 amino acids: CADRGQGAAGYTF. The DNA of the CDR3 is TGTGCCGACAGGGGACAGGGGGCAGCTGGCTACACCTTC.

This clone showed up just once. The V gene is TRBV7-2, the J gene TRBJ2-3, with 8 bases fitting TRBD2. CDR1 and CDR2 (germline): SGHTA, FQGNSA. The CDR3 runs to 17 residues. V shed 5 bases, J shed 1 base, and the junction held 11 bases outside the gene matches. CDR3 nucleotide sequence: TGTGCCAGCAGCCCCCCTCTCGGTAGCGGGGGCACAGATACGCAGTATTTT. This codes for CASSPPLGSGGTDTQYF.

V is TRBV6-5 and J is TRBJ1-2, with a possible D match to TRBD1 (6 bases). The V end lost 6 bases, the J end lost 7 bases, and 15 bases lay between the germline ends. Germline V gene data show CDR1 as MNHEY and CDR2 as SVGAGI. The CDR3 is 13 amino acids. CDR3 sequence: CASSMTGSGGYTF. In nucleotides, the CDR3 is TGTGCCAGCAGCATGACAGGTTCGGGTGGCTACACCTTC.

By share, this clone ranks as large. This chain joins TRBV5-1 and TRBJ2-4; D call uncertain. Germline V gene data show CDR1 as SGHRS and CDR2 as YFSETQ. Between the trimmed V and J ends, which lost 0 bases and 8 bases, there was a span of 12 bases. The CDR3 runs to 14 residues. The CDR3 is CASSLGGVRDIQYF. CDR3 bases: TGCGCCAGCAGCTTGGGAGGAGTCCGGGACATTCAGTACTTC.

This clone was seen only once. This chain connects TRBV5-5 to TRBJ1-1; no reliable D call. Germline CDR1 SGHKS, CDR2 YYEKEE (reference sequence). V was cut by 3 bases and J by 3 bases, with 9 bases left in between. The CDR3 runs 13 residues. The CDR3: CASSWSQDTEAFF. In nucleotides, the CDR3 is TGTGCCAGCAGCTGGAGTCAAGACACTGAAGCTTTCTTT.

The sample holds one count of this clone. This chain uses TRBV6-5 with TRBJ1-1, with D hard to call. Trimming cost V 0 bases and J 5 bases, with 7 bases left between them. Germline CDR1 MNHEY, CDR2 SVGAGI. CDR3 length equals 13 residues. In nucleotides, the CDR3 is TGTGCCAGCAGTTACTCCGGGGTTACTGAAGCTTTCTTT. It specifies CASSYSGVTEAFF.

V gene TRBV25-1 combines with J gene TRBJ2-5; tentatively, D is TRBD1 (6 bases). The germline gives CDR1 MGHDK, CDR2 SYGVNS. The CDR3 extends over 14 amino acids. Trimming shortened V by 6 bases and J by 4 bases, and 15 bases separated the two germline ends. The DNA of the CDR3 is TGTGCCAGCAGAGGGGGTATTCTGGGAGAGACCCAGTACTTC. The encoded protein is CASRGGILGETQYF. The complete variable domain, with remaining parts taken from reference TRBV25-1 and TRBJ2-5, reads EADIYQTPRYLVIGTGKKITLECSQTMGHDKMYWYQQDPGMELHLIHYSYGVNSTEKGDLSSESTVSRIRTEHFPLTLESARPSHTSQYLCASRGGILGETQYFGPGTRLLVL.

The chain couples TRBV9 to TRBJ2-1; possible D gene TRBD2, 5 bases. With 3 bases removed from V and 0 bases from J, the gap between germline ends came to 10 bases. Germline V gene lookup returns CDR1 SGDLS and CDR2 YYNGEE. The CDR3 has 15 residues. The CDR3 DNA sequence: TGTGCCAGCAGCGGCAGCGGCAGCTCCTACAATGAGCAGTTCTTC. It codes for CASSGSGSSYNEQFF.

The gene calls are TRBV7-9 and TRBJ1-2; D unresolved. The CDR3 length is 12 residues. V was cut by 2 bases and J by 10 bases, with 11 bases left in between. Looked up from germline, CDR1 is SEHNR and CDR2 is FQNEAQ (reference sequence). CDR3 nucleotides: TGTGCCAGCAGCTTAAATCGACGGGACTACACCTTC. Protein product: CASSLNRRDYTF.

This clone is categorized as medium-sized. CDR3 in DNA: TGCAGTGCTAGAGAGGCCACTGAAGCTTTCTTT. The encoded protein is CSAREATEAFF. The V call is TRBV20-1, the J call TRBJ1-1; D unclear. CDR3 size: 11 residues. With 0 bases removed from V and 4 bases from J, the gap between germline ends came to 3 bases. Germline loops: CDR1 DFQATT, CDR2 SNEGSKA (reference sequence).

The DNA of the CDR3 is TGTGCCACCAGTGATTTATTCTGGTCCCCTCAAGGGGACACCGGGGAGCTGTTTTTT. This translates into CATSDLFWSPQGDTGELFF. The chain combines TRBV24-1 with TRBJ2-2, with D perhaps TRBD1 (5 bases). The V gene lost 1 base and the J gene lost 3 bases, with 20 bases spanning the gap. There are 19 residues in the CDR3. CDR1 and CDR2 from the germline V gene are KGHDR and SFDVKD.

This clone showed up just a few times. The V and J genes are TRBV3-1 (or the pseudogene TRBV3-2) and TRBJ2-7; maybe TRBD1 (5 bases). Trimming shortened V by 4 bases and J by 4 bases, and 11 bases separated the two germline ends. Germline V lookup: CDR1 LGHDT, CDR2 YNNKEL (reference sequence). The CDR3 sequence is 13 residues long. CDR3 DNA sequence: TGTGCCAGCAGCCTAAGGACAAATTACGAGCAGTACTTC. Amino acid sequence: CASSLRTNYEQYF.

The chain recombines TRBV10-3 with TRBJ2-7; possible D gene TRBD2, 6 bases. The CDR3 is 14 residues long. Germline CDR1 ENHRY, CDR2 SYGVKD. The V gene lost 7 bases and the J gene lost 1 base, with 14 bases spanning the gap. The CDR3 nucleotides read TGTGCCATCACGAGGGAGGCCACTTCCTACGAGCAGTACTTC. Residues: CAITREATSYEQYF.

The chain couples TRBV5-6 to TRBJ2-7; 8 bases align to TRBD1. Germline CDR1 SGHDT, CDR2 YYEEEE. The V gene end was trimmed by 4 bases and the J gene end by 2 bases; junction bases not matched to a gene: 8. The CDR3 runs 15 residues. The CDR3 is CASSPTGDRPYEQYF. CDR3 nucleotide sequence: TGTGCCAGCAGCCCAACAGGGGACAGGCCCTACGAGCAGTACTTC.

A few counts support this clone. Other DNA sequences in this sample translate to the same CDR3. The chain carries TRBV28 and TRBJ1-3; D remains ambiguous. Germline V CDR1 and CDR2: MDHEN, SYDVKM. Deletions cut 6 bases from V and 3 bases from J, with 9 bases between. This CDR3 comprises 13 residues. CDR3 nucleotide sequence: TGTGCCAGCAGCCCAACCGGTGGAAACACCATATATTTT. Translation: CASSPTGGNTIYF.

The chain couples TRBV28 to TRBJ2-7; 10 bases fit TRBD1. The ends lost 4 bases at V and 5 bases at J; junction bases unmatched: 5. The CDR3 is 14 amino acids. CDR1 MDHEN and CDR2 SYDVKM come from the germline V gene. CDR3 sequence: CASSYPGTGDEQYF. In nucleotides, the CDR3 is TGTGCCAGCAGTTACCCCGGGACAGGGGACGAGCAGTACTTC.

This clone was seen more than once but under ten times. V gene TRBV5-5 combines with J gene TRBJ1-5, with D uncertain. The CDR3 contains 16 residues. CDR1 and CDR2 (germline): SGHKS, YYEKEE (reference sequence). Trimming took off 2 bases at V and 2 bases at J, with 14 bases between the two ends. CDR3 protein: CASSLRGIEGNQPQHF. The CDR3 coding sequence is TGTGCCAGCAGCTTACGAGGGATTGAGGGCAATCAGCCCCAGCATTTT.

Here the CDR3 DNA reads TGTGCCAGCAGTTCACTTCAACGTTACGAGCAGTACTTC. It translates to CASSSLQRYEQYF. The gene calls are TRBV12-3 or TRBV12-4 and TRBJ2-7; D gene unclear. V shed 4 bases and J shed 4 bases, with 11 bases lying between them. This CDR3 is built from 13 residues.

V and J are TRBV5-6 and TRBJ2-5, with TRBD1 as a possible D gene (6 bases). V lost 4 bases to trimming and J lost 13 bases, with 17 bases between them. CDR3 length equals 12 residues. Germline assignment: CDR1 SGHDT and CDR2 YYEEEE. CDR3 region: CASSGVDRGPYF. CDR3 coding DNA: TGTGCCAGCAGCGGAGTGGACAGAGGGCCGTACTTC.

The chain combines TRBV7-3 with TRBJ2-1; maybe TRBD1 (5 bases). V dropped 8 bases and J dropped 0 bases, with 8 bases sitting between them. The CDR3 has 13 amino acids. CDR1 and CDR2 (germline): SGHTA, FQGTGA. The chain's CDR3 is CASGASSYNEQFF. In nucleotides, the CDR3 is TGTGCCAGCGGGGCGAGCTCCTACAATGAGCAGTTCTTC.

V is TRBV27 and J is TRBJ2-1, with 7 bases fitting TRBD1. Germline CDR1 and CDR2: MNHEY and SMNVEV (reference sequence). Losses at the gene ends were 5 bases for V and 6 bases for J; bases not matched to a gene: 13. The length of the CDR3 is 16 residues. The CDR3 loop is CASSLAQGVGGNEQFF. The CDR3 bases are TGTGCCAGCAGTCTAGCCCAGGGGGTTGGGGGCAATGAGCAGTTCTTC.